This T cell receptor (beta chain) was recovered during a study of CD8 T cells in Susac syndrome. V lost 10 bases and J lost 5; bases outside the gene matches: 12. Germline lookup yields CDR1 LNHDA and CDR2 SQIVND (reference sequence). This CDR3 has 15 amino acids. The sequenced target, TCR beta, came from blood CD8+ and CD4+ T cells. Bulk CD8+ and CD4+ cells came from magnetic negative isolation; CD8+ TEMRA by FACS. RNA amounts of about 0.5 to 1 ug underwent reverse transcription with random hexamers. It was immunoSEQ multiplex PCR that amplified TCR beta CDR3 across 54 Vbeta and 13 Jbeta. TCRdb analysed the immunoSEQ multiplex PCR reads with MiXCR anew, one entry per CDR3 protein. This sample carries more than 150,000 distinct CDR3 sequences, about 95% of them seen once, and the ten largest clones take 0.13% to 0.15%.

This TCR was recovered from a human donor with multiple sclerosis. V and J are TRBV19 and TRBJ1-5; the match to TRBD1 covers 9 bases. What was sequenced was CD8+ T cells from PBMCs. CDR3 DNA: TGTGCCAACAATAGGCGACAGGGGGAAGATCAGCCCCAGCATTTT. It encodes CANNRRQGEDQPQHF.